This T cell receptor beta chain came from a study of CD8+CD57+ T cells in acquired aplastic anemia. Genomic DNA, the template, was used for profiling of the TCR beta VDJ and CDR3. MiXCR was run by TCRdb on the reads, yielding one entry per CDR3 protein. The repertoire holds about 160,000 distinct CDR3 sequences, with around 45% as singletons. This clonotype was counted ten times or more. The CDR3 has 12 amino acids. Trimming cost V 8 bases and J 0 bases, with 6 bases left between them. Per germline, CDR1 SNHLY and CDR2 FYNNEI. The specimen was sorted CD4+, CD8+, or CD8+CD57+ T cells (not recorded which) from PBMCs. This TCR was recovered from a human donor in good health. The rearrangement links TRBV2 to TRBJ2-3, with D uncertain. CDR3 sequence: CASARSTDTQYF. The CDR3, as DNA: TGTGCCAGCGCCAGAAGCACAGATACGCAGTATTTT. Full variable domain (outside the CDR3, taken from reference TRBV2 and TRBJ2-3): EPEVTQTPSHQVTQMGQEVILRCVPISNHLYFYWYRQILGQKVEFLVSFYNNEISEKSEIFDDQFSVERPDGSNFTLKIRSTKLEDSAMYFCASARSTDTQYFGPGTRLTVL.